The T cell receptor (beta chain) under discussion was sequenced for a study of T cell responses to AZD1222 COVID-19 vaccine. The CDR3 spans 15 residues. CDR1 is SGDLS and CDR2 is YYNGEE in the germline V gene. With 3 bases removed from V and 2 bases from J, the gap between germline ends came to 12 bases. Only in-frame clones appear in the TCRdb table, and some are missing; sequencing was by immunoSEQ multiplex PCR. The table shows 100,000 to 150,000 clones, with over 70% occurring only once. This clone has just one count. The sequencing here drew on peripheral blood, taken on day 0 of AZD1222 vaccination. The chain joins TRBV9 to TRBJ2-1, with a weak D call TRBD2 (6 bases). This receptor was obtained from an adult in good health. Written as DNA, the CDR3 is TGTGCCAGCAGCGCCGGGACTCCCCCCTACAATGAGCAGTTCTTC. Protein: CASSAGTPPYNEQFF.